The rows below give T cell receptor beta chains drawn from one sample of a study of tumor-infiltrating lymphocytes in primary liver carcinoma. TCRdb reprocessed the multiplex PCR reads via MiXCR and lists one record per CDR3 protein. The sample contains hundreds of thousands of distinct CDR3 sequences, about 62% of which appear only once. Sequenced input: peripheral blood. The receptors were sampled from a man aged 35 to 55 with primary liver carcinoma and hepatitis B virus infection. The CDR3 runs from the conserved cysteine through the conserved F or W. D genes are given only for firm matches.

-	TRBV5-5	TRBJ1-2	CASSLEVGGYAF
-	TRBV24-1	TRBJ2-3	CATSGTGTSTDTQYF
TRBD1	TRBV29-1	TRBJ2-7	CSVITGGSPYEQYF
-	TRBV29-1	TRBJ2-5	CSSSSGTSETQYF
-	TRBV29-1	TRBJ1-1	CSVDGGPREASF
TRBD1	TRBV6-1	TRBJ1-2	CASSEIRDSWVYGYTF
-	TRBV7-9	TRBJ1-5	CASSRDIVNQPQHF
-	TRBV12-3/TRBV12-4	TRBJ1-1	CTSSFVGSTEAFF
-	TRBV25-1	TRBJ2-1	CASRPIGMASAYNEQFF
TRBD2	TRBV5-6	TRBJ2-1	CASSFAAGRADTEQFF
TRBD1	TRBV5-1	TRBJ1-4	CASSLGQGTEKLFF